The present T cell receptor beta chain was sequenced within a study of blood T cells in healthy people across ages. A second PCR of about 7 to 11 cycles used a sample-barcoded 5' primer and a J-beta primer mix. Using its own MiXCR run on the 5' RACE reads, TCRdb lists one record per CDR3 protein. Among some 1.8 million distinct CDR3 sequences listed, approximately 40% were seen once. About this clonotype: Its specificity is unknown. Germline is not matched at one junction end, which may reflect a read error.

The CDR3 contains 15 residues. Germline V gives CDR1 SGHTA, CDR2 FQGNSA. Healthy Caucasian individuals from Russia aged about 6 to 100 served as donors. Study-level points and caveats: Diversity was higher, and naive CD4+ cells more numerous, in long-lived donors than in aged donors. Roughly linearly, TCR beta diversity per million T cells fell as age increased.

The sequence was obtained from a human donor in good health. The rearrangement joins TRBV7-2 to TRBJ2-1; D is unresolved. Material: blood. The CDR3 here is CASTAWSSSCNEQFF. In DNA form, the CDR3 reads TGTGCCAGCACCGCCTGGTCGAGCTCCTGCAATGAGCAGTTCTTC.